This T cell receptor beta chain is drawn from a study of shared T cell receptors in the human thymus. Generated by immunoSEQ multiplex PCR, the TCRdb table keeps only in-frame clones and is missing some. This sample has about 710,000 clones, with more than 75% found just once. Germline V gene sequence: CDR1 MGHDK, CDR2 SYGVNS. Trimming shortened V by 3 bases and J by 7 bases, and 15 bases separated the two germline ends. This CDR3 comprises 14 residues. This same sample was also part of a study on human thymus T cells. From that second work: Corrective heart surgery yielded resections, and these provided the thymus tissue.

This rearrangement joins TRBV25-1 to TRBJ1-1; maybe TRBD1 (5 bases). The origin of this receptor is a boy in the first two years of life with a congenital heart defect. Sequencing was performed on thymocytes. CDR3 coding DNA: TGTGCCAGCAGTGATGGGGAAGGGAGGGGTGAAGCTTTCTTT. Translation: CASSDGEGRGEAFF.